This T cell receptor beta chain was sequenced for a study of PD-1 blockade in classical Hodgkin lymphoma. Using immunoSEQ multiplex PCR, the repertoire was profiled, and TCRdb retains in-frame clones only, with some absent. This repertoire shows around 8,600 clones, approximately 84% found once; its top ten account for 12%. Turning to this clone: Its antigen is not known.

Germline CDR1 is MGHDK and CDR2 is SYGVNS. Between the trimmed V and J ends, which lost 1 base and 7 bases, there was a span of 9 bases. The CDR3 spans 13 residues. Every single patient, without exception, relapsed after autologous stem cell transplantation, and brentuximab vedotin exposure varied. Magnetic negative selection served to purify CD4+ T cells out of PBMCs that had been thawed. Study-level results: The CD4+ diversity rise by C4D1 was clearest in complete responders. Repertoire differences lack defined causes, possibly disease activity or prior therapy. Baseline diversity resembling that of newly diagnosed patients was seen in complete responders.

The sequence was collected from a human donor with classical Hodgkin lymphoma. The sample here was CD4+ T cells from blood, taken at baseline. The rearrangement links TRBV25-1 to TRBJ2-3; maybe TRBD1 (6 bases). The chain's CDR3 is CASSESGGYTQYF. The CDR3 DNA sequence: TGTGCCAGCAGTGAATCTGGGGGCTATACGCAGTATTTT.